These 9 T cell receptor beta chains share one sample of origin, sequenced in a study of control samples from healthy donors and cancer patients. Sequencing was performed with immunoSEQ multiplex PCR; in TCRdb, only in-frame clones are kept and a portion is missing. Seen here are fewer than 200,000 clones, around 93% observed once, and the top ten hold roughly 4.3%. The sample comprised blood. These receptors were collected from a woman aged 60-70 years in good health.

V gene TRBV14 combines with J gene TRBJ1-2, with 9 bases identical to TRBD1. CDR3 length: 14 amino acids. Unmatched junction bases numbered 4, after V lost 1 base and J lost 7 bases. Germline CDR1 reads SGHDN; CDR2 reads FVKESK. In nucleotides, the CDR3 is TGTGCCAGCAGCCAAGGGACAGGGGAAGGTGGCTACACCTTC. Translating it yields CASSQGTGEGGYTF.

V usage is TRBV4-1 and J usage is TRBJ1-3; D ambiguous. CDR3 size: 15 residues. The germline CDR1 and CDR2 sequences are MGHRA and YSYEKL. V was trimmed by 4 bases and J by 4 bases, leaving 14 bases between them. The CDR3 nucleotides read TGCGCCAGCAGCCCGACTTCACTCCAGGGAAACACCATATATTTT. Its protein is CASSPTSLQGNTIYF.

V gene TRBV5-6 combines with J gene TRBJ2-1, with D unclear. The ends were cut back, 4 bases at V and 0 bases at J, with 11 bases in the middle. CDR3 size: 15 residues. The germline V gene has CDR1 SGHDT and CDR2 YYEEEE. CDR3 nucleotide sequence: TGTGCCAGCAGCCTTTTAGAGAGCTCCTACAATGAGCAGTTCTTC. The encoded protein is CASSLLESSYNEQFF.

This chain connects TRBV27 to TRBJ2-5, with 9 bases matching TRBD1. The trim removed 7 bases at V and 4 bases at J, leaving 13 bases unmatched. CDR1 and CDR2 from the germline V gene are MNHEY and SMNVEV (reference sequence). This CDR3 contains 16 residues. CDR3 sequence (DNA): TGTGCCAGCACTCCTGGGGACAGGGTAGTAACAGAGACCCAGTACTTC. Translating gives CASTPGDRVVTETQYF.

The V call is TRBV6-2 or TRBV6-3, the J call TRBJ1-5; TRBD1 is a possible D gene (5 bases). The CDR3 covers 17 residues. The germline V gene encodes CDR1 MNHEY and CDR2 SVGEGT. V was shortened by 0 bases and J by 4 bases, with 16 bases between the two germline ends. CDR3 in DNA: TGTGCCAGCAGTTACTCGCCGGGCAGGGTTAAGAATCAGCCCCAGCATTTT. This encodes CASSYSPGRVKNQPQHF.

This rearrangement joins TRBV5-6 to TRBJ2-3; D is undetermined. Trimming shortened V by 4 bases and J by 4 bases, and 22 bases separated the two germline ends. The CDR3 has 17 amino acids. CDR1 is SGHDT and CDR2 is YYEEEE in the germline V gene. The CDR3: CASSPDLGFDQPDTQYF. CDR3 nucleotide sequence: TGTGCCAGCAGCCCGGACCTAGGATTCGACCAGCCAGATACGCAGTATTTT.

J is TRBJ1-4 and V is TRBV18; weak D call: TRBD1 (5 bases). Trimming took off 3 bases at V and 3 bases at J, with 8 bases between the two ends. CDR3 size: 14 residues. Germline V CDR1 and CDR2: KGHSH, LQKENI. The DNA for the CDR3 is TGTGCCAGCTCACCCGGGACGCCTAATGAAAAACTGTTTTTT. The encoded protein is CASSPGTPNEKLFF.

The chain carries TRBV6-2 or TRBV6-3 and TRBJ2-1, with 7 nucleotides matching TRBD2. J lost 10 bases, V lost 2 bases, and 2 bases had no gene match. The CDR3 totals 12 residues. From germline, CDR1 is MNHEY and CDR2 SVGEGT. DNA for the CDR3: TGTGCCAGCAGTTACGGGCGGGGGGAGCAGTTCTTC. Protein: CASSYGRGEQFF.

The chain links TRBV9 to TRBJ1-2, with D perhaps matching TRBD1 (6 bases). The CDR3 loop spans 15 amino acids. Germline V lookup: CDR1 SGDLS, CDR2 YYNGEE. The V end lost 0 bases, the J end lost 3 bases, and 12 bases lay between the germline ends. The CDR3: CASSVGTGGYYGYTF. The CDR3 coding sequence is TGTGCCAGCAGCGTAGGAACCGGGGGCTACTATGGCTACACCTTC.